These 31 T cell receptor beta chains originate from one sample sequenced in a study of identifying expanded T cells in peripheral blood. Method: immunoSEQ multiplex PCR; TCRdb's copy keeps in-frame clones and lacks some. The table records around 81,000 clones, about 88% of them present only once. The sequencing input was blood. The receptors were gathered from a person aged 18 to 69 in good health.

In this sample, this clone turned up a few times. The CDR3 DNA sequence: TGTGCCAGCAGCGCTCAGCCAAGCTATGGCTACACCTTC. It is translated as CASSAQPSYGYTF. V and J are TRBV2 and TRBJ1-2, with D uncertain. Germline assignment: CDR1 SNHLY and CDR2 FYNNEI. This CDR3 contains 13 residues. V was shortened by 6 bases and J by 4 bases, with 12 bases between the two germline ends. Variable domain in full (rest from reference TRBV2 and TRBJ1-2): EPEVTQTPSHQVTQMGQEVILRCVPISNHLYFYWYRQILGQKVEFLVSFYNNEISEKSEIFDDQFSVERPDGSNFTLKIRSTKLEDSAMYFCASSAQPSYGYTFGSGTRLTVV.

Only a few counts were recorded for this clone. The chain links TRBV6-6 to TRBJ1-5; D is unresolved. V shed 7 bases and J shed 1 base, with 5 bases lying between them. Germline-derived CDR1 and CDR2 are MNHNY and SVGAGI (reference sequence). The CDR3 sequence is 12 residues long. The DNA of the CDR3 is TGTGCCAGCACTCGCAGCAATCAGCCCCAGCATTTT. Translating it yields CASTRSNQPQHF.

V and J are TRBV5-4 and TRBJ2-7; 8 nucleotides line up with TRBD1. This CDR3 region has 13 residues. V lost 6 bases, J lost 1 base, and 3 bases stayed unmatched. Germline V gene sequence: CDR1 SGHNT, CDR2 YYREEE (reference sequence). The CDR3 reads CASTTGGSYEQYF. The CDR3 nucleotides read TGTGCCAGCACAACAGGGGGGTCCTACGAGCAGTACTTC. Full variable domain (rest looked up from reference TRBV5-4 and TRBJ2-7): ETGVTQSPTHLIKTRGQQVTLRCSSQSGHNTVSWYQQALGQGPQFIFQYYREEENGRGNFPPRFSGLQFPNYSSELNVNALELDDSALYLCASTTGGSYEQYFGPGTRLTVT.

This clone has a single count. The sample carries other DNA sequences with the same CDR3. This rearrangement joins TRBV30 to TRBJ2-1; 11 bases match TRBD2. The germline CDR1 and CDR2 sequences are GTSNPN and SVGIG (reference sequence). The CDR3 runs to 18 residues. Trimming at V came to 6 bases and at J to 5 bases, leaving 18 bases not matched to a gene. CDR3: CACEQPGGASGGNNEQFF. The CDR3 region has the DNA TGTGCCTGCGAACAACCGGGTGGGGCTAGCGGGGGGAACAATGAGCAGTTCTTC.

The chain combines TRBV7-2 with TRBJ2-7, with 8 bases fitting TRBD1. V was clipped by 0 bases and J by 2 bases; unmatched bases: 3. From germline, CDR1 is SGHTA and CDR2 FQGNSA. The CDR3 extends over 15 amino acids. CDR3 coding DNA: TGTGCCAGCAGCTTAGCCGGGACAGGACCCTACGAGCAGTACTTC. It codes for CASSLAGTGPYEQYF.

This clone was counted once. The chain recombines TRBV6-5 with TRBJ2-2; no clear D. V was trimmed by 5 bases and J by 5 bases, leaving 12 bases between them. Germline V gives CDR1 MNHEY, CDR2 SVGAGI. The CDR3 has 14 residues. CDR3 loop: CASSSPGLTGELFF. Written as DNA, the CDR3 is TGTGCCAGCAGTAGTCCAGGTCTAACCGGGGAGCTGTTTTTT.

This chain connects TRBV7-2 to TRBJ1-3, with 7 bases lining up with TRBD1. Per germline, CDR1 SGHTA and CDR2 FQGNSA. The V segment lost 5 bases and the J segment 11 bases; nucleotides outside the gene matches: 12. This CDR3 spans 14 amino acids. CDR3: CASSPGTVPASIYF. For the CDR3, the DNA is TGTGCCAGCAGCCCCGGGACAGTCCCCGCATCCATATATTTT.

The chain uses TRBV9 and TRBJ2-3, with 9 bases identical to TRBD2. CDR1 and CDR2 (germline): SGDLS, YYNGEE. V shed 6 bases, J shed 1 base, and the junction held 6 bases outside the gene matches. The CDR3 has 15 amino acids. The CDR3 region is CASNQAGGRTDTQYF. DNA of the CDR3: TGTGCCAGCAACCAAGCGGGGGGACGCACAGATACGCAGTATTTT.

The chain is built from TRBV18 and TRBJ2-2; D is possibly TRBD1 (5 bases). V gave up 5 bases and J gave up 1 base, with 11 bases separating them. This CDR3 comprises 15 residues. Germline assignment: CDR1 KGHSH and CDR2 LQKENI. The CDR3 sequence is CASSIGQMNTGELFF. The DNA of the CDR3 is TGTGCCAGCTCAATAGGACAAATGAACACCGGGGAGCTGTTTTTT.

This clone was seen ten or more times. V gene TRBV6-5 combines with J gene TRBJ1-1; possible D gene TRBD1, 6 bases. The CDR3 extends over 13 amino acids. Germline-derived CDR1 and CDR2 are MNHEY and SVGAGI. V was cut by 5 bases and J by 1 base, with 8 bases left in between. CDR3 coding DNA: TGTGCCAGCAGTCCGGGGGCGAACACTGAAGCTTTCTTT. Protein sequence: CASSPGANTEAFF.

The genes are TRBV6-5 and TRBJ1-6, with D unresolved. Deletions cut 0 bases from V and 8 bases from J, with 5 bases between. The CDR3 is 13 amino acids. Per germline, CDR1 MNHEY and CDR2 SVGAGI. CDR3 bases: TGTGCCAGCAGTTACTCCCCGGATTCACCCCTCCACTTT. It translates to CASSYSPDSPLHF.

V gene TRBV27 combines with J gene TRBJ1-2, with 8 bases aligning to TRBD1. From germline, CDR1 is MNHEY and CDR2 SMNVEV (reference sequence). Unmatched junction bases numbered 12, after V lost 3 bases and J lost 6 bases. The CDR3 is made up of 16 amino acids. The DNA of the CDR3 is TGTGCCAGCAGTTTGTCCAGGGGGCGCATTTCGGATGGCTACACCTTC. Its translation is CASSLSRGRISDGYTF.

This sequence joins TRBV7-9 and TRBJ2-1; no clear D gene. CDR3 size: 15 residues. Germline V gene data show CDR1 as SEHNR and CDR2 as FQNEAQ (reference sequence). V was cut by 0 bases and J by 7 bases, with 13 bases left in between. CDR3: CASSLAIVSENEQFF. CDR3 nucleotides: TGTGCCAGCAGCTTAGCGATTGTATCGGAAAATGAGCAGTTCTTC.

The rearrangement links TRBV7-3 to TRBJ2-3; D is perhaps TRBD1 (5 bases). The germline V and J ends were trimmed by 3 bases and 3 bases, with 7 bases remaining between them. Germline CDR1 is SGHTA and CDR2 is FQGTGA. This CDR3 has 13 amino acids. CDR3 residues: CASSFQGTDTQYF. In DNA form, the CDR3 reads TGTGCCAGCAGCTTTCAGGGAACAGATACGCAGTATTTT. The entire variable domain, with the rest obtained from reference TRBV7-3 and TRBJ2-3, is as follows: GAGVSQTPSNKVTEKGKYVELRCDPISGHTALYWYRQSLGQGPEFLIYFQGTGAADDSGLPNDRFFAVRPEGSVSTLKIQRTERGDSAVYLCASSFQGTDTQYFGPGTRLTVL.

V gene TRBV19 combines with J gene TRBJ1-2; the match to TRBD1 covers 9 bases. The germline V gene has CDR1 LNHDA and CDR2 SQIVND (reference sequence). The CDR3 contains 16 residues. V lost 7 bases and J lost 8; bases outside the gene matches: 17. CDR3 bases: TGTGCCAGTAAGGGCTTGCATTCCGGGACAGGGAGGGGCTACACCTTC. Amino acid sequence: CASKGLHSGTGRGYTF.

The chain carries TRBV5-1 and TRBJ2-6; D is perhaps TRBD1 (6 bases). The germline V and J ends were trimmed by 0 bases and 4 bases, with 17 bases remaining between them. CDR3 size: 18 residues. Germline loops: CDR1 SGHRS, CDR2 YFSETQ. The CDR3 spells CASSLVYQGPAGANVLTF. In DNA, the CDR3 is TGCGCCAGCAGCTTGGTATACCAGGGGCCGGCGGGGGCCAACGTCCTGACTTTC.

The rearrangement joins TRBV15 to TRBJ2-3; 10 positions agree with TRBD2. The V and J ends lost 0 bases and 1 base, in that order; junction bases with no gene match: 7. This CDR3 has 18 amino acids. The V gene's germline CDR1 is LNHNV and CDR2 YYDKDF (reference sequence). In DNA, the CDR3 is TGTGCCACCAGCAGAGATCGGGGTAGCGGGGGGCGCACAGATACGCAGTATTTT. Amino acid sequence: CATSRDRGSGGRTDTQYF.

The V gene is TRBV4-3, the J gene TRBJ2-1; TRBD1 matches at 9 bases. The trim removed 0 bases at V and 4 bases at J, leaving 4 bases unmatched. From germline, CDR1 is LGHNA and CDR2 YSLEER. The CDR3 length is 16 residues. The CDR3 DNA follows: TGCGCCAGCAGCCAAGATTCGGACAGGGGATACAATGAGCAGTTCTTC. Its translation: CASSQDSDRGYNEQFF.

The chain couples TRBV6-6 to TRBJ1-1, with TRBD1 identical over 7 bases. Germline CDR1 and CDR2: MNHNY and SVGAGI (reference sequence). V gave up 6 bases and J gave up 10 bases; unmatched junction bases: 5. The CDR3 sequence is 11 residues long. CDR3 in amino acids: CASSRDSLAFF. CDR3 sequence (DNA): TGTGCCAGCAGCCGGGACAGTCTAGCTTTCTTT.

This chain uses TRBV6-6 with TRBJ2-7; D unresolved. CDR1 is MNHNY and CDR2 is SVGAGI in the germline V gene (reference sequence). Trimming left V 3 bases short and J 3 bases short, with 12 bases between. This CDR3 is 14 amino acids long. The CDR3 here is CASSYKPALYEQYF. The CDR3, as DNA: TGTGCCAGCAGTTATAAGCCGGCCCTCTACGAGCAGTACTTC.

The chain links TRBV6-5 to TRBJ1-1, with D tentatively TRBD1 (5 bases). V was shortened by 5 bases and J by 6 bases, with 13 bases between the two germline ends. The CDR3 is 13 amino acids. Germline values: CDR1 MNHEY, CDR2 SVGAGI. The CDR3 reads CASSRGELSEAFF. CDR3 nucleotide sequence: TGTGCCAGCAGTAGGGGTGAGCTGTCTGAAGCTTTCTTT.

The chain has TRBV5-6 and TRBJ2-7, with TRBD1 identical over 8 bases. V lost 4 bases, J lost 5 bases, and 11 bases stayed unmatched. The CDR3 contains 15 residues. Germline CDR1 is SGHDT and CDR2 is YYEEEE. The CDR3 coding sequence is TGTGCCAGCAGCCCACCAGACAGGGGTCTCAACGAGCAGTACTTC. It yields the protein CASSPPDRGLNEQYF.

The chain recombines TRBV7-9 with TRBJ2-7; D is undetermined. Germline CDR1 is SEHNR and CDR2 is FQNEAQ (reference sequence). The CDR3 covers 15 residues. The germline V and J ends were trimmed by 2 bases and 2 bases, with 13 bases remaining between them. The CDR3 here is CASSLFVGPPYEQYF. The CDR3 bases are TGTGCCAGCAGCTTATTCGTAGGGCCCCCCTACGAGCAGTACTTC.

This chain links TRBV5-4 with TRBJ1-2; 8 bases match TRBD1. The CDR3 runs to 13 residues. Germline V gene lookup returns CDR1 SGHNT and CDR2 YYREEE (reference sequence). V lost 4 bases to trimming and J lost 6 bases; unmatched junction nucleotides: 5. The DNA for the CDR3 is TGTGCCAGCAGCCACGGGACAGGAAATGGCTACACCTTC. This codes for CASSHGTGNGYTF.

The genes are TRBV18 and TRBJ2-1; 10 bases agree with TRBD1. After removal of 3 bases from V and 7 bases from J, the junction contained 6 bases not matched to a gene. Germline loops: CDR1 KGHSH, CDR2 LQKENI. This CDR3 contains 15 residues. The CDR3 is CASSPPGQGINEQFF. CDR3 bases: TGTGCCAGCTCACCCCCGGGACAGGGGATAAATGAGCAGTTCTTC.

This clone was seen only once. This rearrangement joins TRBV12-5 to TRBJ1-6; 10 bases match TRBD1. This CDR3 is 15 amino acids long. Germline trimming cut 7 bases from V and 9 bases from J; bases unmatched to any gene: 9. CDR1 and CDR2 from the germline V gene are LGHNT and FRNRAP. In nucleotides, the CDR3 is TGTGCTAGTGCCTCGACAGGGGGCGGTTTTTCACCCCTCCACTTT. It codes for CASASTGGGFSPLHF.

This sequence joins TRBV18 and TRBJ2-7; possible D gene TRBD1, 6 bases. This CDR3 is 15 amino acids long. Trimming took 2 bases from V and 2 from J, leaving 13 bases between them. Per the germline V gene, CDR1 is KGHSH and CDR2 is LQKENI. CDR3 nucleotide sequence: TGTGCCAGCTCACCAAGACAGGCCGCGCCCTACGAGCAGTACTTC. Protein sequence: CASSPRQAAPYEQYF.

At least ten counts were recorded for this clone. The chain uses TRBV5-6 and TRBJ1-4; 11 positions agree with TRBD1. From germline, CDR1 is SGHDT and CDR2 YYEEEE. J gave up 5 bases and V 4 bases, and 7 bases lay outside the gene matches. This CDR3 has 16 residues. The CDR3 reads CASSTGTGGKNEKLFF. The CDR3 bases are TGTGCCAGCAGCACCGGGACAGGGGGGAAAAATGAAAAACTGTTTTTT.

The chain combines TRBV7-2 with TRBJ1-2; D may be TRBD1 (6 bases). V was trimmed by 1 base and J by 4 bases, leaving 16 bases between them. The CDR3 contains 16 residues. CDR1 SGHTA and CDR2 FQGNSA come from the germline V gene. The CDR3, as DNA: TGTGCCAGCAGCTTAGTTGAGGGACAAGCTGCCTATGGCTACACCTTC. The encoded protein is CASSLVEGQAAYGYTF.

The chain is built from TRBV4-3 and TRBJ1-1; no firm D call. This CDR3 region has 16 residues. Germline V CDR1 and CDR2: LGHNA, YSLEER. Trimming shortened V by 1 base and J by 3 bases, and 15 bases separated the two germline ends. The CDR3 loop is CASSQGSGVLYTEAFF. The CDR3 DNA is TGCGCCAGCAGCCAAGGGAGTGGGGTCCTGTACACTGAAGCTTTCTTT.

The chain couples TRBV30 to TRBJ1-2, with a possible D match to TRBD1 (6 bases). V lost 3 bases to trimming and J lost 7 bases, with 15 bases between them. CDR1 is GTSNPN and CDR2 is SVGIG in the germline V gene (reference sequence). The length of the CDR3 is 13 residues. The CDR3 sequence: CAWRTGSSTGYTF. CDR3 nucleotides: TGTGCCTGGAGAACAGGGAGTTCGACTGGCTACACCTTC.